This is a list of T cell receptor beta chains from one sample in a study of cytomegalovirus exposure and HLA in healthy donors. Method: immunoSEQ multiplex PCR; TCRdb's copy keeps in-frame clones and lacks some. The ten top clones account for about 0.76%, within a sample of 60,000 to 80,000 clones. Specimen: PBMCs. Receptor source: a boy under 18 in good health and CMV-seronegative. The CDR3 runs from the conserved cysteine through the conserved F or W. D genes are given only for firm matches.

j_gene | d_gene | v_gene | CDR3nt | CDR3aa
TRBJ2-7 | . | TRBV11-3 | TGTGCCAGCAGCTTGGAAGCGGCGTACGAGCAGTACTTC | CASSLEAAYEQYF
TRBJ2-1 | TRBD2 | TRBV5-4 | TGTGCCAGCAGCATAGGGACTAGCGGATTCGGCTCCTACAATGAGCAGTTCTTC | CASSIGTSGFGSYNEQFF
TRBJ1-1 | TRBD1 | TRBV9 | TGTGCCAGCAGCAGAACAGGGGGGGTAATGAACACTGAAGCTTTCTTT | CASSRTGGVMNTEAFF
TRBJ1-1 | . | TRBV5-6 | TGTGCCAGCAGCTTCGGGGGGAGGGCTTTCTTT | CASSFGGRAFF
TRBJ1-2 | . | TRBV6-1 | TGTGCCAGCAGTGCCTCGGGGGGGAATAACTATGGCTACACCTTC | CASSASGGNNYGYTF
TRBJ2-7 | TRBD1 | TRBV5-1 | TGCGCCAGCAGTCCGGGACAGGGGAATGCCTACGAGCAGTACTTC | CASSPGQGNAYEQYF
TRBJ1-1 | TRBD1 | TRBV25-1 | TGTGCCAGCAGTGAAAGTTTGGGACAGGGAGTCACTGAAGCTTTCTTT | CASSESLGQGVTEAFF
TRBJ1-3 | . | TRBV19 | TGTGCCAGTACCGGGACACGCTCTGGAAACACCATATATTTT | CASTGTRSGNTIYF
TRBJ1-5 | . | TRBV6-5 | TGTGCCAGCAGTTACTCAGGGGGGGCCGATCGGCCCCAGCATTTT | CASSYSGGADRPQHF
TRBJ2-2 | TRBD2 | TRBV7-2 | TGTGCCAGCAGCTTAGCCAGCGGGAGGGCCAGGTTAATAGGGTCCGGGGAGCTGTTTTTT | CASSLASGRARLIGSGELFF
TRBJ2-6 | . | TRBV6-1 | TGTGCCAGCAGTGACGCCAGGTCTGGGGCCAACGTCCTGACTTTC | CASSDARSGANVLTF
TRBJ2-7 | TRBD1 | TRBV19 | TGTGCCAGTAGTCCGGCGGGACAGGGATTCTACGAGCAGTACTTC | CASSPAGQGFYEQYF
TRBJ1-3 | . | TRBV19 | TGTGCCAGTAGTAGTTCCGGGAGTTCTGGAAACACCATATATTTT | CASSSSGSSGNTIYF
TRBJ1-2 | . | TRBV4-1 | TGCGCCAGCAGCCAAGATAGAGGGCGGACCTATGGCTACACCTTC | CASSQDRGRTYGYTF
TRBJ1-6 | . | TRBV27 | TGTGCCAGCAGCCTTTATCCTACAGGCTATAATTCACCCCTCCACTTT | CASSLYPTGYNSPLHF
TRBJ2-7 | . | TRBV29-1 | TGCAGCGTTGAAAAGGGGGCGGGGCGCGAGCAGTACTTC | CSVEKGAGREQYF
TRBJ2-1 | . | TRBV2 | TGTGCCAGCAGTGCATCCAGACCCGGGGAGCAGTTCTTC | CASSASRPGEQFF
TRBJ1-1 | TRBD1 | TRBV6-5 | TGTGCCAGCAGTTACGTCCTGGACAGGGCGAACACTGAAGCTTTCTTT | CASSYVLDRANTEAFF
TRBJ2-7 | TRBD2 | TRBV7-2 | TGTGCCAGCAGCTTAGTGCGGGAGGGCCGACACGAGCAGTACTTC | CASSLVREGRHEQYF
TRBJ2-7 | TRBD2 | TRBV30 | TGTGCCTGGAGAGGCGGGGGGAGAAACTACGAGCAGTACTTC | CAWRGGGRNYEQYF
TRBJ2-7 | TRBD2 | TRBV5-4 | TGTGCCAGCAGCTCTCCGACACCTAGCGGGAGTTCCGAGCAGTACTTC | CASSSPTPSGSSEQYF
TRBJ2-7 | . | TRBV7-3 | TGTGCCAGCAGCTTAAGTGTCGGGGTCCGCGAGCAGTACTTC | CASSLSVGVREQYF
TRBJ1-1 | . | TRBV19 | TGTGCCAGTAGTAGGTGGATCGACACCTACACTGAAGCTTTCTTT | CASSRWIDTYTEAFF
TRBJ2-4 | TRBD2 | TRBV6-5 | TGTGCCAGCAGCTTGGGACTAGCGAAAAACATTCAGTACTTC | CASSLGLAKNIQYF
TRBJ1-2 | TRBD1 | TRBV30 | TGTGCCTGGGGACAGGGGTATGGCTACACCTTC | CAWGQGYGYTF
TRBJ2-5 | . | TRBV5-8 | TGTGCCAGCAGCTCGGACATTCTTCGAGAGACCCAGTACTTC | CASSSDILRETQYF
TRBJ1-1 | . | TRBV5-1 | TGCGCCAGCAGCCTGCGGGGCACTGAAGCTTTCTTT | CASSLRGTEAFF
TRBJ1-1 | TRBD1 | TRBV13 | TGTGCCAGCAGCGACAGGGCTAACTTGAACACTGAAGCTTTCTTT | CASSDRANLNTEAFF
TRBJ2-2 | TRBD2 | TRBV5-4 | TGTGCCAGCAGCACCCCGTCTAGCGGTGTACCCGGGGAGCTGTTTTTT | CASSTPSSGVPGELFF
TRBJ1-3 | . | TRBV9 | TGTGCCAGCAGCTCCGGGACATCTCAAAACACCATATATTTT | CASSSGTSQNTIYF
TRBJ2-7 | . | TRBV18 | TGTGCCAGTGGTGGCCTGAACGCCTACGAGCAGTACTTC | CASGGLNAYEQYF
TRBJ2-2 | TRBD2 | TRBV5-4 | TGTGCCAGCAGTTCTAGCGGGAGTCGGTCCACCGGGGAGCTGTTTTTT | CASSSSGSRSTGELFF
TRBJ2-1 | . | TRBV4-1 | TGCGCCAGCAGCCAAGTTTGGGTCAGGAATTATCAGTTGACCTACAATGAGCAGTTCTTC | CASSQVWVRNYQLTYNEQFF